The clone carrying this T cell receptor beta chain was found a few times. Its specificity is unknown. Unique molecular identifiers were incorporated into the prepared TCRbeta library. TCRdb itself ran the PCR reads through MiXCR, one entry per CDR3 protein. Among about 830,000 distinct CDR3 sequences listed, 15% to 20% were seen once. This specimen comes from a study of T-cell reconstitution after alpha-beta-depleted transplantation in children. This CDR3 spans 16 amino acids. Germline V CDR1 and CDR2: MGHRA, YSYEKL. V dropped 2 bases and J dropped 7 bases, with 20 bases sitting between them. Study-wide points: Counts and diversity of T cells one year after transplant came mostly from newly produced T cells. Alpha-beta T cells about two months after transplant reportedly derived from several hundred expanded graft clones.

The sample in question was PBMCs, mostly from graft donor cells, obtained 360 days after TCRalphabeta/CD19-depleted stem cell transplant. This receptor was identified in a male patient under 18 who had a stem cell transplant for acute lymphoblastic leukemia, so the T cells may come from the graft donor. The rearrangement uses TRBV4-1 and TRBJ2-5; D call uncertain. CDR3 loop: CASSQPGVPALGTQYF. The CDR3 region has the DNA TGCGCCAGCAGCCAACCGGGCGTCCCAGCTTTGGGGACCCAGTACTTC.